The present TCR beta chain was sequenced within a study of high-grade serous ovarian cancer treatment subgroups. Across the study: On average, around 15,000 reads and 6,000 to 8,000 unique TCR beta rearrangements were obtained per sample.

Profiling relied on immunoSEQ multiplex PCR, and the TCRdb table lists in-frame clones only, not all of them. The sample lists over 9,000 clones; roughly nine tenths were seen once. As for this clone: What it binds is not known.

This CDR3 has 14 amino acids. Germline assignment: CDR1 MNHEY and CDR2 SVGAGI. J lost 7 bases, V lost 5 bases, and 8 bases had no gene match. Study findings and constraints: These tumor repertoires lack spatial information from bulk sequencing. Same-patient tumor repertoires overlapped at roughly 0.095 to 0.79; different patients barely overlapped.

Tumor samples were obtained before definitive surgery or chemotherapy. The V gene is TRBV6-5, the J gene TRBJ2-1; 7 positions agree with TRBD2. The sequence was collected from a human donor with high-grade serous ovarian cancer. Sequenced material: tumor tissue. For the CDR3, the DNA is TGTGCCAGCAGTCCACCCGGGGGGATGAATGAGCAGTTCTTC. Residues: CASSPPGGMNEQFF.